This paragraph reports one T cell receptor beta chain. The sample comes from a study of T cells expressing NK-cell markers. Study overall: The TCR beta repertoires originated in sorted CD3+CD56+NKG2C+, CD3+CD56+NKG2C- and CD3+CD56-NKG2C+ T cells. With respect to HCMV, most of the eight sequenced donors were seropositive, and one was seronegative.

A 5'RACE template switching approach incorporating UMIs was used to make TCR beta cDNA. TCRdb reprocessed the 5' RACE reads; each CDR3 protein has one entry and no DNA is given. The table lists some 300,000 distinct CDR3 sequences. Germline V gene sequence: CDR1 SGHNT, CDR2 YENEEA. The CDR3 contains 14 residues. The source of this sequence is a man younger than 35 in good health. The sample comprised blood T cells: a sorted CD56 or NKG2C T cell subset, CD4+ or CD8+ T cells, or bulk PBMC T cells (not recorded which). The chain carries TRBV11-3 and TRBJ1-5; TCRdb reports TRBD1, a call that lacks DNA to check it against. CDR3 in amino acids: CASSLCPSNQPQHF.